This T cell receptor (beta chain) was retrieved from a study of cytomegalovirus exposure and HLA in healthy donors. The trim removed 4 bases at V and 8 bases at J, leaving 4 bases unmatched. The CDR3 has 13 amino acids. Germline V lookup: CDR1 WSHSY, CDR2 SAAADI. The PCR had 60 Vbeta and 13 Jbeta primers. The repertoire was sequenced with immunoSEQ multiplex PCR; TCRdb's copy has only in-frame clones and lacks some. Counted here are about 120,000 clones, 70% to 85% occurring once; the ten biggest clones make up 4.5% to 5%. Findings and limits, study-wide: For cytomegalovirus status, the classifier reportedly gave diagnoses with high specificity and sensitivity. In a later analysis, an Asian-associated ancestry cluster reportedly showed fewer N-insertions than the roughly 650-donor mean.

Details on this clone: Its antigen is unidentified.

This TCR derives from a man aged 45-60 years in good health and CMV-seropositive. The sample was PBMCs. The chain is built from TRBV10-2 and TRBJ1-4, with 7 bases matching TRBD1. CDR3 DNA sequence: TGCGCCAGCAGTGTAAGGGGGCGAGAAAAACTGTTTTTT. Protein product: CASSVRGREKLFF.